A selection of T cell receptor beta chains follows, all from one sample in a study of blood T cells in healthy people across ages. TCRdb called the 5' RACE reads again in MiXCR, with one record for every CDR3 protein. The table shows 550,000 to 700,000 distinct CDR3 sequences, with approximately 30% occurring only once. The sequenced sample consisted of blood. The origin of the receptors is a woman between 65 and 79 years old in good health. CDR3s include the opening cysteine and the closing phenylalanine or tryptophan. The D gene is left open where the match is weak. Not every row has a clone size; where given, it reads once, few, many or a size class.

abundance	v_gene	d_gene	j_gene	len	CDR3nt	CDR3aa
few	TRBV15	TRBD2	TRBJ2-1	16	TGTGCCACCAGCATCTTCGGGACTAGCTCCTACAATGAGCAGTTCTTC	CATSIFGTSSYNEQFF
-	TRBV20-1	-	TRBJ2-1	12	TGCAGTGCTAGTGAGAGGTGGAATGAGCAGTTCTTC	CSASERWNEQFF
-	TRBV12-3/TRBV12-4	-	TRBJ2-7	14	TGTGCCAGCAGACCCACGGGGACACCGGTCGAGCAGTACTTC	CASRPTGTPVEQYF
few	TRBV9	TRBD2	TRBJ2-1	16	TGTGCCAGCAGCGTTCAGGCTAGCGGGGCCTACAATGAGCAGTTCTTC	CASSVQASGAYNEQFF
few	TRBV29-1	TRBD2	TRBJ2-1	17	TGCAGCGTTACGGGACTAGCGGGCGGGGGAACCTACAATGAGCAGTTCTTC	CSVTGLAGGGTYNEQFF
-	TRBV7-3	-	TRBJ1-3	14	TGTGCCAGCAGCAACGGGGCAGGGGGAAACACCATATATTTT	CASSNGAGGNTIYF
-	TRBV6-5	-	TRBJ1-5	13	TGTGCCAGCAGAAGGGAAAGCAATCAGCCCCAGCATTTT	CASRRESNQPQHF
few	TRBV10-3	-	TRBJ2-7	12	TGTGCCGTCAGTGGCGACTCTAACGAGCAGTACTTC	CAVSGDSNEQYF
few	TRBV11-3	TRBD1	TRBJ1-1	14	TGTGCCAGCAGCTCAAGCCGGGACAGGGTTGGTGCTTTCTTT	CASSSSRDRVGAFF
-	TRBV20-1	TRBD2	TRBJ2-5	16	TGCAGTGCTAGAGGAAGCGGGGGGGGCCGAGGAGAGACCCAGTACTTC	CSARGSGGGRGETQYF
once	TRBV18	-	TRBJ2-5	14	TGTGCCAGCTCACCAGGGACCCTGTTCTTGGAGCAGTACTTC	CASSPGTLFLEQYF
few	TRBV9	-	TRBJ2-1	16	TGTGCCAGCAGCCCATCACCGACTGATTCCTACAATGAGCAGTTCTTC	CASSPSPTDSYNEQFF
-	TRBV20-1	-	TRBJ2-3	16	TGCAGTGCTACAAGTGGGGGGCCCAGCACCACAGATACGCAGTATTTT	CSATSGGPSTTDTQYF
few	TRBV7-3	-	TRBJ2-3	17	TGTGCCAGCAGCTTAATGGCGGGGCCCTTCAACACAGATACGCAGTATTTT	CASSLMAGPFNTDTQYF
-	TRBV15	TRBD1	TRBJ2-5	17	TGTGCCACCAGCAGAGATCTGCCCGGGACAGGGCAAGAGACCCAGTACTTC	CATSRDLPGTGQETQYF
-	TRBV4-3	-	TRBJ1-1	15	TGCGCCAGCAGCCGTACCGGCGGGGGGAGTACTGAAGCTTTCTTT	CASSRTGGGSTEAFF
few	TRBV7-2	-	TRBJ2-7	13	TGTGCCAGCAGCTTAGGGATGGCCTACGAGCAGTACTTC	CASSLGMAYEQYF
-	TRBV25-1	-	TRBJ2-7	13	TGTGCCAGCATGGGCGATAGATCAGGCGAGCAGTGCTTC	CASMGDRSGEQCF
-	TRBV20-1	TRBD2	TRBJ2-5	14	TGCAGTGCTAGTCCCCCGCTAGCGGGGGAGACCCAGTACTTC	CSASPPLAGETQYF
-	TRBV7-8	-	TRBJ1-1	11	TGTGCCAGCAGCATACAGGAAGAAGCTTTCTTT	CASSIQEEAFF
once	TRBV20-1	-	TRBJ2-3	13	TGCAGTGCTGAGTTCCGCGGTGGAGATACGCAGTATTTT	CSAEFRGGDTQYF
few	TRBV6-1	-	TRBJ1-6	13	TGTGCCAGCTCTGATGCGGGTAATTCACCCCTCCACTTT	CASSDAGNSPLHF